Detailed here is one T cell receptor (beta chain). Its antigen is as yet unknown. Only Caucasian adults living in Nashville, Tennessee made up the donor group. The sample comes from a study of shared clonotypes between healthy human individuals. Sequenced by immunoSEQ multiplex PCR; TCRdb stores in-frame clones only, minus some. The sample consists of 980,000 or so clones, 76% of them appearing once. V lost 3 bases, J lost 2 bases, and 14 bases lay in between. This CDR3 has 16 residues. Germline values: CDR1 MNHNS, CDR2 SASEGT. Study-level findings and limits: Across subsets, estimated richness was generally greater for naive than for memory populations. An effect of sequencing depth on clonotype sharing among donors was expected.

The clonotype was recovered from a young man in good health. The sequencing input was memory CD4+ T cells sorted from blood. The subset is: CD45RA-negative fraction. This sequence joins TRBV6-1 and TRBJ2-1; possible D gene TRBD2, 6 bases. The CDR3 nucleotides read TGTGCCAGCAGTGACGGCCGGGGGTTTACCTACAATGAGCAGTTCTTC. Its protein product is CASSDGRGFTYNEQFF.